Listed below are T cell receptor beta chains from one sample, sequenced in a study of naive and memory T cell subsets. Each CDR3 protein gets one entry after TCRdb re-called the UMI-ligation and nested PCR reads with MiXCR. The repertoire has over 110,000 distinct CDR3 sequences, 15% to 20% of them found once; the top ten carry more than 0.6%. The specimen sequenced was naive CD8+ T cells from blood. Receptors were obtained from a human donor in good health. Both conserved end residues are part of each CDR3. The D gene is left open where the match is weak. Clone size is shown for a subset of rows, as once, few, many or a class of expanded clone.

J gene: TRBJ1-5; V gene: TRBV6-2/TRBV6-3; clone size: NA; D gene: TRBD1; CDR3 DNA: TGTGCCAGCAGTTACACGACAGGGTACAATCAGCCCCAGCATTTT; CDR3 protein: CASSYTTGYNQPQHF
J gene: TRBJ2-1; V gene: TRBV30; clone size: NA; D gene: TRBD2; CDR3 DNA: TGTGCCTGGAGTCCTGGACTAGCGGGGTGGGGCTCCTACAATGAGCAGTTCTTC; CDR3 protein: CAWSPGLAGWGSYNEQFF
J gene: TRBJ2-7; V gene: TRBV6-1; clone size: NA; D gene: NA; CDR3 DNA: TGTGCCAGCAGTGAAGCGCGCGGAGGCTACGAGCAGTACTTC; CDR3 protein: CASSEARGGYEQYF
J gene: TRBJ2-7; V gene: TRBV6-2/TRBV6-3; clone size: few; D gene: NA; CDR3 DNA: TGTGCCAGCAGTTACTCATCGGGGCAGGCCCTCTCCTACGAGCAGTACTTC; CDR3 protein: CASSYSSGQALSYEQYF
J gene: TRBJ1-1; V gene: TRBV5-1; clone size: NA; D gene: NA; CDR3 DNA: TGCGCCAGCAGCCCGGACAGTGGGTTGAACACTGAAGCTTTCTTT; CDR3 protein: CASSPDSGLNTEAFF
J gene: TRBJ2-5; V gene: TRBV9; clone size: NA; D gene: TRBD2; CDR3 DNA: TGTGCCAGCAGCTTAACTAGCGGAGGAGAGACCCAGTACTTC; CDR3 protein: CASSLTSGGETQYF
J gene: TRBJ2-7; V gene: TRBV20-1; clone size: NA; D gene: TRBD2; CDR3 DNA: TGCAGTGCTAGAGACCTTACCGGGACTAGCGGGATCTACGAGCAGTACTTC; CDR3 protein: CSARDLTGTSGIYEQYF
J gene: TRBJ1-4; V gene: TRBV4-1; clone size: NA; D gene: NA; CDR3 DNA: TGCGCCAGCAGCCAGGTCGGCGAAAAACTGTTTTTT; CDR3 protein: CASSQVGEKLFF
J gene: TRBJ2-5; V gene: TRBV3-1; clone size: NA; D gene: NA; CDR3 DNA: TGTGCCAGCAGCCAAGATTCCGAGAGAGGGTACCAAGAGACCCAGTACTTC; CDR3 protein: CASSQDSERGYQETQYF
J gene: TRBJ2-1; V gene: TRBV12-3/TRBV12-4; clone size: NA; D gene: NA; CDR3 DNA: TGTGCCAGCAGTCCAGCTAGCGAGCATGAGCAGTTCTTC; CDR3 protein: CASSPASEHEQFF
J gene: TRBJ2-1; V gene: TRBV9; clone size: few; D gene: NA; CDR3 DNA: TGTGCCAGCAGCGTAGAGGGTAGGTCGGATGAGCAGTTCTTC; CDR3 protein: CASSVEGRSDEQFF
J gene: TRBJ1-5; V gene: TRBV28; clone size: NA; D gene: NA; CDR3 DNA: TGTGCCAGCAGCTACAGGGTTGGTCAGCCCCAGCATTTT; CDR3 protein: CASSYRVGQPQHF
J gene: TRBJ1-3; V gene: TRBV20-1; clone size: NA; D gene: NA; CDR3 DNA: TGCAGTGCTAGAGGGCGGGATGTTGGAAACACCATATATTTT; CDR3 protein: CSARGRDVGNTIYF
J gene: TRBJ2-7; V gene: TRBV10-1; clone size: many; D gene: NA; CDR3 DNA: TGCGCCAGCAGTGGGGACGGGTACGAGCAGTACTTC; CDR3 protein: CASSGDGYEQYF
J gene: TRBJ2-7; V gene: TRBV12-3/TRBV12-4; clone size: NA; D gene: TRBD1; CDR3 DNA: TGTGCCAGCAGTTTCTTTCCGGGACAGGGCTACGAGCAGTACTTC; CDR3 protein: CASSFFPGQGYEQYF
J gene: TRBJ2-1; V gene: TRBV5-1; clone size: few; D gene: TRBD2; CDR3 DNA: TGCGCCAGCAGCTTCCCCACTAGCGGGAGGAGGGATGAGCAGTTCTTC; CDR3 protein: CASSFPTSGRRDEQFF
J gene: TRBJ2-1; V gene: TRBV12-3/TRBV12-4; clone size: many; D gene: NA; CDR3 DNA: TGTGCCAGCAGTTCCGACTATGAACAGTTCTTC; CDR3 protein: CASSSDYEQFF
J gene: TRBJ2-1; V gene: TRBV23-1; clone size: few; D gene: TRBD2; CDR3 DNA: TGCGCCAGCGGGGGACTAGCGGGAGACGAGCAGTTCTTC; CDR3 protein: CASGGLAGDEQFF
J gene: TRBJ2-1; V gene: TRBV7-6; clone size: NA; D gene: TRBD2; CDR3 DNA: TGTGCCATCACGACTAGCGGGAGCTATGAGCAGTTCTTC; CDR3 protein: CAITTSGSYEQFF
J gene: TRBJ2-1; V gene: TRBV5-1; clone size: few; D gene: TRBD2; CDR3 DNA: TGCGCCAGCAGCGCAACCCCCAGCGGGGGAGTCTACAATGAGCAGTTCTTC; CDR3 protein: CASSATPSGGVYNEQFF
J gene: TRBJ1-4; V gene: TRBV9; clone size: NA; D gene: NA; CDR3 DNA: TGTGCCAGCAGCGTAGGGGGCGCAGGGGAAAAACTGTTTTTT; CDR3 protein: CASSVGGAGEKLFF
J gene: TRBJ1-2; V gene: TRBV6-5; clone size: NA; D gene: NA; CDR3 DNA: TGTGCCAGCAGTACCTCGACAGGAACGGATGGCTACACCTTC; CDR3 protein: CASSTSTGTDGYTF
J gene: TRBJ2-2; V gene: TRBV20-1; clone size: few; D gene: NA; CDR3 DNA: TGCAGTGCTAGAGCGCCATCCGGGGAGCTGTTTTTT; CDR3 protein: CSARAPSGELFF
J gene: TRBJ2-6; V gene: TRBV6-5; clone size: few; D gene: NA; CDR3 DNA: TGTGCCAGCACAAACTTGTCGGTATACTCTGGGGCCAACGTCCTGACTTTC; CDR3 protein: CASTNLSVYSGANVLTF
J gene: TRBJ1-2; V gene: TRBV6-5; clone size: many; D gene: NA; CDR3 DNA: TGTGCCAGCAGTTACTCGGGCTCCGGTGGCTACACCTTC; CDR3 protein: CASSYSGSGGYTF
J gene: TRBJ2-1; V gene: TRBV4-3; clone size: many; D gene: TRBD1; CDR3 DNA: TGCGCCAGCAGCCAAGAATCCGGGACAGGGGGGTATGAGCAGTTCTTC; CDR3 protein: CASSQESGTGGYEQFF
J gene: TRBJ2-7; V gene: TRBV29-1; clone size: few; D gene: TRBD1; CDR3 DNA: TGCAGCGCTGCGACAGGGGCAACTTACGAGCAGTACTTC; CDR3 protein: CSAATGATYEQYF
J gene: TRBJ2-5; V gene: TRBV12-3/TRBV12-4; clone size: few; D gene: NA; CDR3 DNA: TGTGCCAGCAGTTTAGATATGGGGGCCCAAGAGACCCAGTACTTC; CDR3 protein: CASSLDMGAQETQYF
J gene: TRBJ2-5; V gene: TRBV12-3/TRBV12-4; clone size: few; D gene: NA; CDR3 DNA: TGTGCCAGCAGTGCCGAAGAGACCCAGTACTTC; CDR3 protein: CASSAEETQYF
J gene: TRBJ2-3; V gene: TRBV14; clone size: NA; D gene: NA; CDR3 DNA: TGTGCCAGCAGCCAATCGGGGCGATACACAGATACGCAGTATTTT; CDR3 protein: CASSQSGRYTDTQYF
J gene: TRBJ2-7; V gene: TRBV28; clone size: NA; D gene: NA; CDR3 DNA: TGTGCCAGCAGTTTAGGGCCAGTTGGGTCCTACGAGCAGTACTTC; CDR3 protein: CASSLGPVGSYEQYF
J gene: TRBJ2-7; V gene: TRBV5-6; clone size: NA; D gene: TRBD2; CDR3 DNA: TGTGCCAGCAGCTCGGGACGGGGGGCCTACGAGCAGTACTTC; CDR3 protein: CASSSGRGAYEQYF
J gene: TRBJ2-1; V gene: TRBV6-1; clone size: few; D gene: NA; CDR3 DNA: TGTGCCAGCAGTGAAGCCACATGGGCAGTTGTTTTCGATGAGCAGTTCTTC; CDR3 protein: CASSEATWAVVFDEQFF
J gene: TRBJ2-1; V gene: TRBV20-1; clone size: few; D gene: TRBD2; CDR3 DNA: TGCAGTGCGACGGGGGGTTACAATGAGCAGTTCTTC; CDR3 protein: CSATGGYNEQFF
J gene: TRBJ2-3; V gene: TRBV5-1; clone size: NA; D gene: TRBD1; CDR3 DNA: TGCGCCAGCAGCTTGGGGACAGGGGGCACAGATACGCAGTATTTT; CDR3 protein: CASSLGTGGTDTQYF
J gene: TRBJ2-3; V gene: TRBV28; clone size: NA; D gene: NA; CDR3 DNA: TGTGCCAGCAGAAAACAGGGATTTGGAGATACGCAGTATTTT; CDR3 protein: CASRKQGFGDTQYF
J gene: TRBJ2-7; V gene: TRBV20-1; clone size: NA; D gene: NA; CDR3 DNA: TGCAGTGATATTTTAAGCGGGTGTGACTACGAGCAGTACTTC; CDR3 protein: CSDILSGCDYEQYF
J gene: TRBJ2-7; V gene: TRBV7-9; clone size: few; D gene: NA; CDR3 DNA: TGTGCCAGCAGCCGCTTCGACAAGAGCTCCTACGAGCAGTACTTC; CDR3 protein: CASSRFDKSSYEQYF
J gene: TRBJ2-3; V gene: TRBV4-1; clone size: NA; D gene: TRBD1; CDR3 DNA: TGCGCCAGCAGCCAAGAAGGGACAGGAGGCACAGATACGCAGTATTTT; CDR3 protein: CASSQEGTGGTDTQYF
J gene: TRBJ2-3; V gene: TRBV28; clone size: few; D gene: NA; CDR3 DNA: TGTGCCAGCAGCAAAGACGACGCTAGCACAGATACGCAGTATTTT; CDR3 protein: CASSKDDASTDTQYF
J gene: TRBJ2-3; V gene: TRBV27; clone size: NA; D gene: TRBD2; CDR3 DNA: TGTGCCAGCAGTTTAGGTTCTAGCGGAATATCAGATACGCAGTATTTT; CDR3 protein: CASSLGSSGISDTQYF
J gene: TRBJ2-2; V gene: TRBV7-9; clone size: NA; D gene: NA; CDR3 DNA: TGTGCCAGCACCCCGGACCCGGAGCTGTTTTTT; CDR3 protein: CASTPDPELFF
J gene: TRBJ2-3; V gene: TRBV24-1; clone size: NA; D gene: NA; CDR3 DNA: TGTGCCACCAGTGGTTCGATGGGCACAGATACGCAGTATTTT; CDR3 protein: CATSGSMGTDTQYF
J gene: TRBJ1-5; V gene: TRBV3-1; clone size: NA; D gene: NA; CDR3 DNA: TGTGCCAGCAGCCAAGATATAGTGACAGAAGGAGTGGAGAGGAATCAGCCCCAGCATTTT; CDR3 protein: CASSQDIVTEGVERNQPQHF
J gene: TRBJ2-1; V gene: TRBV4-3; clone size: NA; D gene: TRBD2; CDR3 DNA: TGCGCCAGCAGCCAAGACAGACTAGCGGGAGGTTCCTCCTACAATGAGCAGTTCTTC; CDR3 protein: CASSQDRLAGGSSYNEQFF
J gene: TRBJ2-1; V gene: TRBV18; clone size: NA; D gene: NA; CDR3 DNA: TGTGCCAGCTCACCACCGATGGGGGATGAGCAGTTCTTC; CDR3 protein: CASSPPMGDEQFF
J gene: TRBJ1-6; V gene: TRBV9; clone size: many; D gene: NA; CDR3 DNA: TGTGCCAGCAGCCTCCGGGACGGACTCAATTCACCCCTCCACTTT; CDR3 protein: CASSLRDGLNSPLHF
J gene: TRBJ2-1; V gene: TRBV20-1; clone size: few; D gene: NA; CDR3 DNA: TGCAGTGCTAGGGGGGTCTACAGTTCCTACAATGAGCAGTTCTTC; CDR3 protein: CSARGVYSSYNEQFF
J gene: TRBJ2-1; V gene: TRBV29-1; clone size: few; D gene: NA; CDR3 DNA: TGCAGCGTTGAAGGCGGGACGGTTGAGCAGTTCTTC; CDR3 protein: CSVEGGTVEQFF